This entry lists 9 T cell receptor beta chains sequenced from one sample in a study of PD-L1 blockade in urothelial cancer. The time point: pretreatment peripheral blood. Clones were sequenced by immunoSEQ multiplex PCR, and TCRdb holds only the in-frame ones, with some missing. Of about 39,000 clones listed, 80% to 95% were seen once; the top ten hold about 10%. Sequenced material: PBMCs, taken around atezolizumab (anti-PD-L1) treatment. All receptors derive from a woman aged 55-75 years with urothelial cancer.

The chain uses TRBV7-2 and TRBJ2-1, with D possibly TRBD2 on 5 matching bases. The CDR3 runs 14 residues. The ends were cut back, 0 bases at V and 3 bases at J, with 6 bases in the middle. Germline values: CDR1 SGHTA, CDR2 FQGNSA. The CDR3 spells CASSLATSYNEQFF. DNA for the CDR3: TGTGCCAGCAGCTTAGCAACTAGCTACAATGAGCAGTTCTTC. The complete variable domain, with remaining parts taken from reference TRBV7-2 and TRBJ2-1, reads GAGVSQSPSNKVTEKGKDVELRCDPISGHTALYWYRQSLGQGLEFLIYFQGNSAPDKSGLPSDRFSAERTGGSVSTLTIQRTQQEDSAVYLCASSLATSYNEQFFGPGTRLTVL.

The V call is TRBV30, the J call TRBJ1-1; no reliable D call. The germline V gene encodes CDR1 GTSNPN and CDR2 SVGIG (reference sequence). V lost 1 base and J 7 bases, leaving 19 bases between the germline ends. The CDR3 runs 15 residues. CDR3 in DNA: TGTGCCTGGAGTGACGGAAGTGGGCAGCCCCATGAAGCTTTCTTT. Translating it yields CAWSDGSGQPHEAFF.

This chain links TRBV29-1 with TRBJ2-7, with TRBD2 matching over 8 bases. J gave up 0 bases and V 6 bases, and 7 bases lay outside the gene matches. Germline assignment: CDR1 SQVTM and CDR2 ANQGSEA. This CDR3 spans 14 amino acids. The CDR3 coding sequence is TGCAGCGTGGACCTCGGGACTAGCTCCTACGAGCAGTACTTC. Protein sequence: CSVDLGTSSYEQYF.

This sequence joins TRBV28 and TRBJ1-1, with D unresolved. V lost 6 bases and J 4 bases, leaving 24 bases between the germline ends. Per germline, CDR1 MDHEN and CDR2 SYDVKM. The CDR3 extends over 17 amino acids. The CDR3 DNA sequence: TGTGCCAGCAGACCGATATCGTGGGCTGCTGCGGGCACTGAAGCTTTCTTT. This gives the protein CASRPISWAAAGTEAFF.

The CDR3 loop is CASSLGTSYEQYF. For the CDR3, the DNA is TGTGCCAGCAGCTTAGGGACTAGCTACGAGCAGTACTTC. The chain links TRBV27 to TRBJ2-7; 8 bases are shared with TRBD2. Germline V lookup: CDR1 MNHEY, CDR2 SMNVEV (reference sequence). The J segment lost 3 bases and the V segment lost 6 bases, leaving 4 bases of the junction unmatched. The CDR3 consists of 13 residues.

The chain is built from TRBV19 and TRBJ2-7; D is uncertain. Trimming stripped 5 bases from V and 3 bases from J, with 14 bases between. This CDR3 is built from 14 residues. Per the germline V gene, CDR1 is LNHDA and CDR2 is SQIVND (reference sequence). As DNA, the CDR3 is TGTGCCAGTAGTCTTACCGCGGCAGACTACGAGCAGTACTTC. As protein: CASSLTAADYEQYF.

The V gene is TRBV4-2, the J gene TRBJ2-7; 11 positions agree with TRBD2. CDR1 LGHNA and CDR2 YNFKEQ come from the germline V gene. The CDR3 extends over 16 amino acids. With 5 bases clipped from V and 7 bases from J, the junction kept 13 bases outside the gene matches. The CDR3 region has the DNA TGTGCCAGCAGCTCCCACCTAACTAGCGGGAGTGGAGAGCAGTACTTC. Its translation: CASSSHLTSGSGEQYF.

V gene TRBV6-5 combines with J gene TRBJ2-3, with 14 bases identical to TRBD2. Germline CDR1 MNHEY, CDR2 SVGAGI. The ends lost 6 bases at V and 10 bases at J; junction bases unmatched: 0. The CDR3 totals 12 residues. The CDR3 sequence is CASRGLAGAQYF. The CDR3 nucleotides read TGTGCCAGCAGGGGACTAGCGGGAGCGCAGTATTTT.

By its share, this clone is medium-sized. The chain joins TRBV7-9 to TRBJ2-1; the D is unclear. This CDR3 has 15 residues. Germline V gene sequence: CDR1 SEHNR, CDR2 FQNEAQ (reference sequence). The V gene lost 5 bases and the J gene lost 4 bases, with 15 bases spanning the gap. CDR3 loop: CASSESLTDYNEQFF. CDR3 in DNA: TGTGCCAGCAGCGAAAGCTTGACTGATTACAATGAGCAGTTCTTC.